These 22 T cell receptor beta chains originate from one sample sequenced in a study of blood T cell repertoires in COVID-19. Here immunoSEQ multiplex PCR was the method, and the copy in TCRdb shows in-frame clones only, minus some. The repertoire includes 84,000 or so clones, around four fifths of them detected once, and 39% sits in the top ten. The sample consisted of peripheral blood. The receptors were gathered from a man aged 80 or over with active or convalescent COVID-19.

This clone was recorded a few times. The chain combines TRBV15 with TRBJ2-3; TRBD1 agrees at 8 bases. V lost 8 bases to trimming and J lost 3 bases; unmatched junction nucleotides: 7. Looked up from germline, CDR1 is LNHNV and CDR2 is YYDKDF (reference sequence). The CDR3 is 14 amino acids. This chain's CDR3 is CATHDRGGTDTQYF. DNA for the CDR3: TGTGCCACCCATGACAGGGGCGGAACAGATACGCAGTATTTT. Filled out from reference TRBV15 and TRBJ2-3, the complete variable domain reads DAMVIQNPRYQVTQFGKPVTLSCSQTLNHNVMYWYQQKSSQAPKLLFHYYDKDFNNEADTPDNFQSRRPNTSFCFLDIRSPGLGDTAMYLCATHDRGGTDTQYFGPGTRLTVL.

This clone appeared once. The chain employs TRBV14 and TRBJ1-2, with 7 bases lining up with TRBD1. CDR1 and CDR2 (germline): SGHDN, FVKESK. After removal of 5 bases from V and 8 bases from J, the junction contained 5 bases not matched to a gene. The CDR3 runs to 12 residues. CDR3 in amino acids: CASSWDRHGYTF. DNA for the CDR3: TGTGCCAGCAGCTGGGACAGACACGGCTACACCTTC.

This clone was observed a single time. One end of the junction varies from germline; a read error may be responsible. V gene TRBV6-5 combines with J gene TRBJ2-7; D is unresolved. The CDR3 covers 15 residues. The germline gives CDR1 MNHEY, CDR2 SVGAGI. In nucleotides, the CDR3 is TGTGCCAGCAGTTACTCGCGGAGCGCCTCCGACGAGCAGTACTTC. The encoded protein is CASSYSRSASDEQYF.

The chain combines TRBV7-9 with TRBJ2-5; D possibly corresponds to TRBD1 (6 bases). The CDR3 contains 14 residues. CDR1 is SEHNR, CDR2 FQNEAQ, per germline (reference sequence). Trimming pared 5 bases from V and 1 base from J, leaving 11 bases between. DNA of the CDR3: TGTGCCAGCAGCCCAACAGGGACCCAAGAGACCCAGTACTTC. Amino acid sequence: CASSPTGTQETQYF.

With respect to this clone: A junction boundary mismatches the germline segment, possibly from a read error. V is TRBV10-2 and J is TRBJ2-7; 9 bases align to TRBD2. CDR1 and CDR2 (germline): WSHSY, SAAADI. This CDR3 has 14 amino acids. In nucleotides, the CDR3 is TGCGCCAGCAATGAGCGGGAGGCCGCGTACGAGCAGTACTTC. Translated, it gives CASNEREAAYEQYF.

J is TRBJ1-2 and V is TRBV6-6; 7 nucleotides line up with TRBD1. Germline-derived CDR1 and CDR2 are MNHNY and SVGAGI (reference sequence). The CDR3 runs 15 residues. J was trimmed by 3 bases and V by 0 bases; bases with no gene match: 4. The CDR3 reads CASSYSEGAHYGYTF. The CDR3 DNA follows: TGTGCCAGCAGTTACTCGGAGGGGGCCCACTATGGCTACACCTTC.

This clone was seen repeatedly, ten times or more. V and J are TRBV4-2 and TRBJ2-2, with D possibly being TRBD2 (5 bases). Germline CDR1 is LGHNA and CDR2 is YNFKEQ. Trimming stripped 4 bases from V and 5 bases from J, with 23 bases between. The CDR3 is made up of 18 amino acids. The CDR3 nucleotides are TGTGCCAGCAGCCCAGGCACGGGGAATCCCCTGAGGACCGGGGAGCTGTTTTTT. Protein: CASSPGTGNPLRTGELFF.

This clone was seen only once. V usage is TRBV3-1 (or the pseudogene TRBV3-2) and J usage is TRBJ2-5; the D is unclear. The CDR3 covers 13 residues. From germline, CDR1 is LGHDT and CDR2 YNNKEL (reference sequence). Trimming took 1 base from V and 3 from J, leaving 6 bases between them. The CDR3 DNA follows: TGTGCCAGCAGCCAAGCTCGTAAAGAGACCCAGTACTTC. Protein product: CASSQARKETQYF.

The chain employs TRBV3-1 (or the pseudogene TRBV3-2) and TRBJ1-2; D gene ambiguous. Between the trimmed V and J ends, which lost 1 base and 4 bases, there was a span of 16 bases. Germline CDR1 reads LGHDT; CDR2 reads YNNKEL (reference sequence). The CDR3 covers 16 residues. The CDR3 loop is CASSQGTPGGSYGYTF. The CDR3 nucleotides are TGTGCCAGCAGCCAAGGGACTCCCGGCGGATCCTATGGCTACACCTTC.

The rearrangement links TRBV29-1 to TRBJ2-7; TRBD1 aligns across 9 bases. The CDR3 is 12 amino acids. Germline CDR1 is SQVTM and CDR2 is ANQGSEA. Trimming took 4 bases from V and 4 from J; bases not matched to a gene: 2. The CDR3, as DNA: TGCAGCGTTGGACAGGGGGGGTACGAGCAGTACTTC. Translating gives CSVGQGGYEQYF.

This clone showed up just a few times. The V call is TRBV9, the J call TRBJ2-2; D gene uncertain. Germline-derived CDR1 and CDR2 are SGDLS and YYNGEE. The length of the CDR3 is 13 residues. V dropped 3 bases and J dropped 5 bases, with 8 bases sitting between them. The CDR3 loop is CASSAPVTGELFF. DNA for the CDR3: TGTGCCAGCAGCGCCCCGGTGACCGGGGAGCTGTTTTTT.

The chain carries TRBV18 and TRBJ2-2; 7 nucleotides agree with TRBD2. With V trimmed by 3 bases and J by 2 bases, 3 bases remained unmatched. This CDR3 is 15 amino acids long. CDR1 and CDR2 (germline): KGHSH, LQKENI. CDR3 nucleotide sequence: TGTGCCAGCTCACCTCGGACTAGAAACACCGGGGAGCTGTTTTTT. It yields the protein CASSPRTRNTGELFF.

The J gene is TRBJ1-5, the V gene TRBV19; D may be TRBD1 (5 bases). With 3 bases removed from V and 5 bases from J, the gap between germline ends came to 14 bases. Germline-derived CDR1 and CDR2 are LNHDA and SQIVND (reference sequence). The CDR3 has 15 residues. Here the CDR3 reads CASSIRQGGDQPQHF. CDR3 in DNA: TGTGCCAGTAGTATTCGTCAGGGAGGGGATCAGCCCCAGCATTTT. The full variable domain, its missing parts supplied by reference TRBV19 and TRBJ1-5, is DGGITQSPKYLFRKEGQNVTLSCEQNLNHDAMYWYRQDPGQGLRLIYYSQIVNDFQKGDIAEGYSVSREKKESFPLTVTSAQKNPTAFYLCASSIRQGGDQPQHFGDGTRLSIL.

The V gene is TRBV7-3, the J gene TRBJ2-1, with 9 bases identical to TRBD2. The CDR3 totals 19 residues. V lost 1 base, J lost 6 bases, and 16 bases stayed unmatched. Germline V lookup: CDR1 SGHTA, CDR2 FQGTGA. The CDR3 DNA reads TGTGCCAGCAGCTTAATGGGAAGTATGGCGGGGGGGCCTGGCAATGAGCAGTTCTTC. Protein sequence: CASSLMGSMAGGPGNEQFF.

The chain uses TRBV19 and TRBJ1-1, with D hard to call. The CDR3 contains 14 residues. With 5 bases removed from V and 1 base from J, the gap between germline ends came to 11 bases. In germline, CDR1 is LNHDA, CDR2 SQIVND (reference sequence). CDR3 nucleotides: TGTGCCAGTAGTCCACTCCTAGGGAACACTGAAGCTTTCTTT. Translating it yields CASSPLLGNTEAFF. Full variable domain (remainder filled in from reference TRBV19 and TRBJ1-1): DGGITQSPKYLFRKEGQNVTLSCEQNLNHDAMYWYRQDPGQGLRLIYYSQIVNDFQKGDIAEGYSVSREKKESFPLTVTSAQKNPTAFYLCASSPLLGNTEAFFGQGTRLTVV.

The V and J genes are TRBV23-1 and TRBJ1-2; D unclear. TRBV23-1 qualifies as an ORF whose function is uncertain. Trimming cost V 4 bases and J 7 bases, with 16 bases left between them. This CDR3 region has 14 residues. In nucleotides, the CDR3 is TGCGCCAGCAGTCGAAATAGCGGGTGGTGTGGCTACACCTTC. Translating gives CASSRNSGWCGYTF.

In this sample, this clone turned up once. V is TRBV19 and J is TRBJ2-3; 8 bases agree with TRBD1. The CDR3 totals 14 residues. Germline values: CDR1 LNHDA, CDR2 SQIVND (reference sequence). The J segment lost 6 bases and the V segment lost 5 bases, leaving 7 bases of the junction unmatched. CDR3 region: CASSQGTGQDTQYF. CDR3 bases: TGTGCCAGTAGTCAAGGGACAGGACAGGATACGCAGTATTTT.

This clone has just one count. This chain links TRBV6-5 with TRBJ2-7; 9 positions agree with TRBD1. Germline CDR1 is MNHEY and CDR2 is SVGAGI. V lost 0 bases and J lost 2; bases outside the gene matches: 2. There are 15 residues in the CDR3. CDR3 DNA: TGTGCCAGCAGTTACTCCGGGACAGGGCCCTACGAGCAGTACTTC. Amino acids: CASSYSGTGPYEQYF.

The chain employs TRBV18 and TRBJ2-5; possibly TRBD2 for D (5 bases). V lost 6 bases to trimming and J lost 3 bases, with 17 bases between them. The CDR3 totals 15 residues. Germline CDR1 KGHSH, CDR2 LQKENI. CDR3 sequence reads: CASSFGWPREETQYF. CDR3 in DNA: TGTGCCAGCTCTTTTGGGTGGCCGCGGGAAGAGACCCAGTACTTC.

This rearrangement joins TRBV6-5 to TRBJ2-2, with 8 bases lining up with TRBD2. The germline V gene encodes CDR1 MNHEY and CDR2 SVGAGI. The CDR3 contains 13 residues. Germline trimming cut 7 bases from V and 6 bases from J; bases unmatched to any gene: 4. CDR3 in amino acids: CASIRTSSGELFF. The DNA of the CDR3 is TGTGCCAGCATTCGGACTAGCTCCGGGGAGCTGTTTTTT.

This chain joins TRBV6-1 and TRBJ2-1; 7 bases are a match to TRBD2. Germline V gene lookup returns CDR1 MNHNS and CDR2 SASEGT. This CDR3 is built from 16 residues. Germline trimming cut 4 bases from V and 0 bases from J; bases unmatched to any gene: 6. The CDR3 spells CASSVVPSGSYNEQFF. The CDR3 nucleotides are TGTGCCAGCAGTGTAGTCCCTAGCGGCTCCTACAATGAGCAGTTCTTC.

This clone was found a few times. CDR3 region: CASSRKQGYKDQPQHF. CDR3 in DNA: TGTGCCAGCAGTCGAAAACAGGGATATAAGGATCAGCCCCAGCATTTT. The chain has TRBV6-6 and TRBJ1-5; a weak D match, TRBD1 (6 bases). From germline, CDR1 is MNHNY and CDR2 SVGAGI (reference sequence). The V end was cut by 5 bases, the J end by 5 bases, with 19 bases between. CDR3 length equals 16 residues.